This is a list of T cell receptor beta chains from one sample in a study of blood T cell repertoires in COVID-19. Produced via immunoSEQ multiplex PCR; TCRdb's table is partial and in-frame only. This table has about 180,000 clones, about 87% appearing once. The sample taken for sequencing was peripheral blood. The receptors here all came from a woman in her 70s with COVID-19, enrolled during active disease. CDR3s include the opening cysteine and the closing phenylalanine or tryptophan. Fields, in order: D gene, clone size, J gene, V gene, CDR3 protein, CDR3 DNA. A D gene is named only where the DNA matches it firmly. Rows may omit the clone size; those that give it use once, few, many or a size class.

d_gene: TRBD1; abundance: -; j_gene: TRBJ1-6; v_gene: TRBV6-2/TRBV6-3; CDR3aa: CASSYSSPGQLFFPLHF; CDR3nt: TGTGCCAGCAGTTACTCAAGTCCGGGACAGCTATTTTTCCCCCTCCACTTT
d_gene: TRBD1; abundance: -; j_gene: TRBJ1-5; v_gene: TRBV7-2; CDR3aa: CASSLAVTGGPQPQHF; CDR3nt: TGTGCCAGCAGCTTAGCGGTAACAGGGGGCCCGCAGCCCCAGCATTTT
d_gene: -; abundance: -; j_gene: TRBJ1-1; v_gene: TRBV10-2; CDR3aa: CASSESTGAFF; CDR3nt: TGCGCCAGCAGTGAGTCGACGGGGGCTTTCTTT
d_gene: TRBD2; abundance: -; j_gene: TRBJ2-1; v_gene: TRBV29-1; CDR3aa: CSVEFGATSGGQQFF; CDR3nt: TGCAGCGTTGAATTTGGGGCGACTAGCGGGGGTCAGCAGTTCTTC
d_gene: -; abundance: -; j_gene: TRBJ1-1; v_gene: TRBV28; CDR3aa: CASSLANTEAFF; CDR3nt: TGTGCCAGCAGTTTGGCGAACACTGAAGCTTTCTTT
d_gene: -; abundance: once; j_gene: TRBJ2-1; v_gene: TRBV5-4; CDR3aa: CASSLDSSSYNEQFF; CDR3nt: TGTGCCAGCAGCTTGGACAGTAGCTCCTACAATGAGCAGTTCTTC
d_gene: -; abundance: -; j_gene: TRBJ2-1; v_gene: TRBV12-3/TRBV12-4; CDR3aa: CASAKGGDYGFF; CDR3nt: TGTGCCAGCGCCAAGGGGGGGGACTATGGGTTCTTC
d_gene: TRBD1; abundance: once; j_gene: TRBJ2-7; v_gene: TRBV10-3; CDR3aa: CAISVVGQAQSYEQYF; CDR3nt: TGTGCCATCAGTGTCGTCGGACAGGCCCAATCCTACGAGCAGTACTTC
d_gene: TRBD1; abundance: -; j_gene: TRBJ2-7; v_gene: TRBV18; CDR3aa: CASSPDRVEQYF; CDR3nt: TGTGCCAGCTCACCAGACAGGGTCGAGCAGTACTTC
d_gene: TRBD2; abundance: once; j_gene: TRBJ2-3; v_gene: TRBV2; CDR3aa: CASSDGLASTDTQYF; CDR3nt: TGTGCCAGCAGTGACGGACTAGCGAGCACAGATACGCAGTATTTT
d_gene: -; abundance: -; j_gene: TRBJ1-6; v_gene: TRBV30; CDR3aa: CAWSVPSQGNSPLHF; CDR3nt: TGTGCCTGGAGTGTCCCCTCCCAGGGGAACTCACCCCTCCACTTT
d_gene: -; abundance: -; j_gene: TRBJ1-5; v_gene: TRBV29-1; CDR3aa: CSVASGPTGGNQPQHF; CDR3nt: TGCAGCGTGGCTTCTGGGCCAACCGGGGGCAATCAGCCCCAGCATTTT
d_gene: -; abundance: once; j_gene: TRBJ2-7; v_gene: TRBV5-1; CDR3aa: CASSLEQVYEQYF; CDR3nt: TGCGCCAGCAGCTTGGAACAGGTCTACGAGCAGTACTTC
d_gene: -; abundance: -; j_gene: TRBJ2-7; v_gene: TRBV14; CDR3aa: CASSRNYEQYF; CDR3nt: TGTGCCAGCAGCCGTAACTACGAGCAGTACTTC
d_gene: -; abundance: -; j_gene: TRBJ2-7; v_gene: TRBV3-1/TRBV3-2; CDR3aa: CASSQAVEQYF; CDR3nt: TGTGCCAGCAGCCAAGCAGTTGAGCAGTACTTC
d_gene: -; abundance: -; j_gene: TRBJ1-3; v_gene: TRBV18; CDR3aa: CASSPPAGRGNTIYF; CDR3nt: TGTGCCAGCTCACCACCGGCAGGGCGAGGAAACACCATATATTTT
d_gene: -; abundance: -; j_gene: TRBJ2-2; v_gene: TRBV11-3; CDR3aa: CASSFAGELFF; CDR3nt: TGTGCCAGCAGCTTCGCCGGGGAGCTGTTTTTT
d_gene: TRBD1; abundance: -; j_gene: TRBJ2-7; v_gene: TRBV6-5; CDR3aa: CASSRDSISYEQYF; CDR3nt: TGTGCCAGCAGCCGGGACAGCATCTCCTACGAGCAGTACTTC
d_gene: -; abundance: once; j_gene: TRBJ2-6; v_gene: TRBV4-3; CDR3aa: CASSRTGGVANVLTF; CDR3nt: TGCGCCAGCAGCCGAACCGGCGGGGTAGCCAACGTCCTGACTTTC
d_gene: -; abundance: -; j_gene: TRBJ1-6; v_gene: TRBV6-5; CDR3aa: CASSYLDKNSPLHF; CDR3nt: TGTGCCAGCAGTTACTTGGACAAGAATTCACCCCTCCACTTT
d_gene: TRBD2; abundance: -; j_gene: TRBJ2-7; v_gene: TRBV7-2; CDR3aa: CASTTSVGNSYEQYF; CDR3nt: TGTGCCAGCACCACTAGCGTGGGGAACTCCTACGAGCAGTACTTC
d_gene: TRBD1; abundance: -; j_gene: TRBJ2-1; v_gene: TRBV10-3; CDR3aa: CAISGTGGYNEQFF; CDR3nt: TGTGCCATCAGTGGGACAGGGGGATACAATGAGCAGTTCTTC
d_gene: -; abundance: -; j_gene: TRBJ1-2; v_gene: TRBV7-2; CDR3aa: CASSTQQGEGYTF; CDR3nt: TGTGCCAGCAGCACACAACAGGGAGAAGGCTACACCTTC
d_gene: TRBD1; abundance: -; j_gene: TRBJ2-7; v_gene: TRBV30; CDR3aa: CAWSVQQGGEQYF; CDR3nt: TGTGCCTGGAGTGTCCAACAGGGGGGCGAGCAGTACTTC
d_gene: -; abundance: -; j_gene: TRBJ2-2; v_gene: TRBV7-2; CDR3aa: CASSLEGRVVTGELFF; CDR3nt: TGTGCCAGCAGCTTAGAAGGCAGGGTAGTCACCGGGGAGCTGTTTTTT
d_gene: TRBD1; abundance: -; j_gene: TRBJ1-2; v_gene: TRBV19; CDR3aa: CASKSSRGPLGYTF; CDR3nt: TGTGCCAGTAAGTCTAGCAGGGGGCCGCTTGGCTACACCTTC
d_gene: -; abundance: -; j_gene: TRBJ1-1; v_gene: TRBV4-2; CDR3aa: CASSQGRGNTEAFF; CDR3nt: TGTGCCAGCAGCCAAGGTCGGGGAAACACTGAAGCTTTCTTT
d_gene: TRBD1; abundance: -; j_gene: TRBJ2-1; v_gene: TRBV7-6; CDR3aa: CASRLRQGSNEQFF; CDR3nt: TGTGCCAGCAGGTTACGACAGGGGTCCAATGAGCAGTTCTTC
d_gene: -; abundance: -; j_gene: TRBJ1-2; v_gene: TRBV29-1; CDR3aa: CSVVTGTIDGYTF; CDR3nt: TGCAGCGTCGTAACCGGGACAATAGATGGCTACACCTTC
d_gene: TRBD1; abundance: few; j_gene: TRBJ1-5; v_gene: TRBV7-2; CDR3aa: CASSFNRDRGRHSNQPQHF; CDR3nt: TGTGCCAGCAGCTTTAACCGGGACAGGGGACGTCATAGCAATCAGCCCCAGCATTTT
d_gene: -; abundance: -; j_gene: TRBJ1-6; v_gene: TRBV14; CDR3aa: CASRRSISGSPLHF; CDR3nt: TGTGCCAGCAGGAGAAGTATAAGTGGTTCACCCCTCCACTTT
d_gene: -; abundance: -; j_gene: TRBJ1-4; v_gene: TRBV10-3; CDR3aa: CAISEGRTTNEKLFF; CDR3nt: TGTGCCATCAGTGAGGGCAGAACTACAAATGAAAAACTGTTTTTT
d_gene: TRBD1; abundance: -; j_gene: TRBJ1-6; v_gene: TRBV28; CDR3aa: CASSKGQGNSPLHF; CDR3nt: TGTGCCAGCAGTAAAGGACAGGGGAATTCACCCCTCCACTTT
d_gene: -; abundance: -; j_gene: TRBJ2-1; v_gene: TRBV28; CDR3aa: CASNHIAETYNEQFF; CDR3nt: TGTGCCAGCAACCATATAGCGGAAACCTACAATGAGCAGTTCTTC
d_gene: -; abundance: -; j_gene: TRBJ2-3; v_gene: TRBV5-4; CDR3aa: CASSWTPTDTQYF; CDR3nt: TGTGCCAGCAGCTGGACACCCACAGATACGCAGTATTTT
d_gene: -; abundance: -; j_gene: TRBJ1-2; v_gene: TRBV19; CDR3aa: CASSITPGHGYTF; CDR3nt: TGTGCCAGTAGTATAACCCCAGGGCATGGCTACACCTTC
d_gene: TRBD2; abundance: -; j_gene: TRBJ2-1; v_gene: TRBV7-2; CDR3aa: CASSPFRGRVYNEQFF; CDR3nt: TGTGCCAGCAGCCCGTTCCGCGGGAGAGTGTACAATGAGCAGTTCTTC
d_gene: -; abundance: -; j_gene: TRBJ2-5; v_gene: TRBV28; CDR3aa: CASSQADLQETQYF; CDR3nt: TGTGCCAGCAGTCAAGCGGACCTCCAAGAGACCCAGTACTTC
d_gene: -; abundance: -; j_gene: TRBJ1-1; v_gene: TRBV11-3; CDR3aa: CASSSTRDGSEAFF; CDR3nt: TGTGCCAGCAGCTCTACCAGGGATGGGTCTGAAGCTTTCTTT
d_gene: TRBD1; abundance: -; j_gene: TRBJ1-2; v_gene: TRBV12-3/TRBV12-4; CDR3aa: CASSQTGGGYTF; CDR3nt: TGTGCCAGCAGCCAAACAGGGGGCGGCTACACCTTC
d_gene: TRBD2; abundance: -; j_gene: TRBJ2-7; v_gene: TRBV4-1; CDR3aa: CASSQGLAGGYEQYF; CDR3nt: TGCGCCAGCAGCCAGGGACTAGCGGGAGGCTACGAGCAGTACTTC
d_gene: TRBD1; abundance: -; j_gene: TRBJ1-2; v_gene: TRBV6-6; CDR3aa: CATSRQGGYTF; CDR3nt: TGTGCCACTTCTCGACAGGGAGGCTACACCTTC
d_gene: -; abundance: -; j_gene: TRBJ1-6; v_gene: TRBV6-5; CDR3aa: CASSSTRSYNSPLHF; CDR3nt: TGTGCCAGCAGTTCTACTCGCTCCTATAATTCACCCCTCCACTTT
d_gene: -; abundance: once; j_gene: TRBJ1-5; v_gene: TRBV19; CDR3aa: CASSPGYGSNQPQHF; CDR3nt: TGTGCCAGTAGTCCAGGGTATGGAAGCAATCAGCCCCAGCATTTT
d_gene: -; abundance: -; j_gene: TRBJ1-2; v_gene: TRBV10-3; CDR3aa: CAISESAENGYTF; CDR3nt: TGTGCCATCAGTGAGTCGGCGGAGAATGGCTACACCTTC
d_gene: TRBD1; abundance: once; j_gene: TRBJ1-2; v_gene: TRBV5-5; CDR3aa: CASTPWIGTGHYGYTF; CDR3nt: TGTGCCAGCACCCCTTGGATTGGGACAGGGCACTATGGCTACACCTTC
d_gene: -; abundance: -; j_gene: TRBJ1-1; v_gene: TRBV4-2; CDR3aa: CASSLREGTEAFF; CDR3nt: TGTGCCAGCAGCCTCAGGGAAGGAACTGAAGCTTTCTTT
d_gene: TRBD1; abundance: -; j_gene: TRBJ2-6; v_gene: TRBV6-5; CDR3aa: CASRATGWGANVLTF; CDR3nt: TGTGCCAGCAGGGCGACAGGGTGGGGGGCCAACGTCCTGACTTTC
d_gene: TRBD1; abundance: -; j_gene: TRBJ2-7; v_gene: TRBV6-1; CDR3aa: CASSEALRETGFYEQYF; CDR3nt: TGTGCCAGCAGTGAAGCGCTTCGCGAGACAGGGTTCTACGAGCAGTACTTC
d_gene: -; abundance: -; j_gene: TRBJ1-5; v_gene: TRBV10-3; CDR3aa: CAISESSANQPQHF; CDR3nt: TGTGCCATCAGTGAGTCGAGTGCTAATCAGCCCCAGCATTTT
d_gene: -; abundance: -; j_gene: TRBJ1-2; v_gene: TRBV6-4; CDR3aa: CASRKSGGDGYTF; CDR3nt: TGTGCCAGCAGAAAGTCCGGGGGGGACGGCTACACCTTC
d_gene: -; abundance: -; j_gene: TRBJ2-2; v_gene: TRBV11-3; CDR3aa: CASSHNAQGTGELFF; CDR3nt: TGTGCCAGCAGCCATAACGCTCAGGGGACCGGGGAGCTGTTTTTT
d_gene: -; abundance: -; j_gene: TRBJ1-2; v_gene: TRBV19; CDR3aa: CASSPRQASYGYTF; CDR3nt: TGTGCCAGTAGTCCAAGACAGGCTTCCTATGGCTACACCTTC
d_gene: -; abundance: -; j_gene: TRBJ2-5; v_gene: TRBV6-5; CDR3aa: CASRWEAGETQYF; CDR3nt: TGTGCCAGCAGGTGGGAGGCGGGGGAGACCCAGTACTTC
d_gene: -; abundance: -; j_gene: TRBJ2-1; v_gene: TRBV19; CDR3aa: CASSIPNGLFNEQFF; CDR3nt: TGTGCCAGTAGTATCCCCAATGGACTGTTCAATGAGCAGTTCTTC
d_gene: -; abundance: -; j_gene: TRBJ1-5; v_gene: TRBV30; CDR3aa: CAVQNGRGQPQHF; CDR3nt: TGTGCCGTACAGAATGGTCGTGGTCAGCCCCAGCATTTT
d_gene: -; abundance: -; j_gene: TRBJ1-1; v_gene: TRBV4-1; CDR3aa: CASSIDRSITEAFF; CDR3nt: TGCGCCAGCAGCATAGACAGGTCCATCACTGAAGCTTTCTTT